The next 22 T cell receptor beta chains were all read from a single sample in a study of cytomegalovirus exposure and HLA in healthy donors. The assay was immunoSEQ multiplex PCR, and TCRdb's table has in-frame clones only and misses some. The table shows fewer than 200,000 clones, with about nine tenths occurring only once. Source material: PBMCs. These receptors all come from a man between 18 and 29 years old in good health and CMV-seropositive.

There are a few counts of this clone. This sequence joins TRBV6-5 and TRBJ2-2; D is unclear. The CDR3 contains 12 residues. The ends were cut back, 10 bases at V and 11 bases at J, with 17 bases in the middle. CDR1 is MNHEY and CDR2 is SVGAGI in the germline V gene. CDR3 DNA sequence: TGTGCCACCCGGCCGCGGCTCGGTGAGCTGTTTTTT. This translates into CATRPRLGELFF.

The chain employs TRBV27 and TRBJ1-2; weak D call: TRBD1 (5 bases). CDR3 length: 13 amino acids. Germline V gene data show CDR1 as MNHEY and CDR2 as SMNVEV (reference sequence). V lost 4 bases, J lost 6 bases, and 12 bases lay in between. The CDR3 DNA is TGTGCCAGCAGTTCGAAGGGGCGAGATGGCTACACCTTC. Translation gives CASSSKGRDGYTF.

This clone was seen just once. This rearrangement joins TRBV5-1 to TRBJ2-5; 9 nucleotides line up with TRBD2. The CDR3 runs to 16 residues. Unmatched junction bases numbered 11, after V lost 5 bases and J lost 3 bases. Germline CDR1 is SGHRS and CDR2 is YFSETQ. Written as DNA, the CDR3 is TGCGCCAGCAGTCCAGGGAGAGTAGCGGGGGAAGAGACCCAGTACTTC. Protein: CASSPGRVAGEETQYF.

The CDR3 region has the DNA TGTGCCACCGGCGGCGAGCAGTACTTC. Its translation: CATGGEQYF. V gene TRBV19 combines with J gene TRBJ2-7; D unclear. This CDR3 comprises 9 residues. The V gene's germline CDR1 is LNHDA and CDR2 SQIVND (reference sequence). The V end lost 10 bases, the J end lost 6 bases, and 7 bases lay between the germline ends.

The chain recombines TRBV19 with TRBJ2-7, with TRBD1 as a possible D gene (6 bases). There are 14 residues in the CDR3. Germline V gives CDR1 LNHDA, CDR2 SQIVND (reference sequence). The V and J ends lost 3 bases and 2 bases respectively, with 11 bases between them. CDR3 nucleotide sequence: TGTGCCAGTAGTATTTATCAGGGGACCTACGAGCAGTACTTC. Translation: CASSIYQGTYEQYF.

V gene TRBV5-6 combines with J gene TRBJ2-7; tentatively, D is TRBD2 (5 bases). This CDR3 contains 15 residues. Deletions cut 2 bases from V and 3 bases from J, with 15 bases between. Germline V lookup: CDR1 SGHDT, CDR2 YYEEEE. The CDR3 bases are TGTGCCAGCAGCTTATCATTCCCCCGGGACTACGAGCAGTACTTC. Protein: CASSLSFPRDYEQYF.

This clone was observed a few times. The chain employs TRBV19 and TRBJ2-2, with D perhaps matching TRBD1 (7 bases). Germline values: CDR1 LNHDA, CDR2 SQIVND (reference sequence). Trimming pared 4 bases from V and 5 bases from J, leaving 11 bases between. The CDR3 covers 14 residues. The CDR3 sequence is CASSKQGRTGELFF. CDR3 bases: TGTGCCAGTAGTAAACAGGGGAGGACCGGGGAGCTGTTTTTT.

The CDR3 coding sequence is TGCGCCAGCAGCCCGGGGGATTCTAGCACAGATACGCAGTATTTT. Amino acid sequence: CASSPGDSSTDTQYF. The chain couples TRBV5-1 to TRBJ2-3, with TRBD2 as a possible D gene (6 bases). Germline values: CDR1 SGHRS, CDR2 YFSETQ. The CDR3 runs to 15 residues. The germline V and J ends were trimmed by 4 bases and 0 bases, with 12 bases remaining between them.

The chain employs TRBV5-1 and TRBJ1-2; possible D gene TRBD1, 5 bases. V lost 0 bases and J 10 bases, leaving 10 bases between the germline ends. Per germline, CDR1 SGHRS and CDR2 YFSETQ. The CDR3 runs 12 residues. In nucleotides, the CDR3 is TGCGCCAGCAGCTTGGGCAGGGAGGACTACACCTTC. Amino acid sequence: CASSLGREDYTF.

The CDR3 DNA reads as TGCGCCAGCAGCTTGGGTGTCGATTTTGAGGGCAACGGGGAGCTGTTTTTT. Translation gives CASSLGVDFEGNGELFF. The V call is TRBV5-1, the J call TRBJ2-2; D may be TRBD2 (5 bases). V was shortened by 0 bases and J by 7 bases, with 19 bases between the two germline ends. Germline CDR1 and CDR2: SGHRS and YFSETQ. The length of the CDR3 is 17 residues.

The V gene is TRBV2, the J gene TRBJ1-2, with D possibly being TRBD1 (5 bases). V lost 6 bases and J lost 6, with 17 bases in between. Germline CDR1 is SNHLY and CDR2 is FYNNEI. CDR3 length: 14 residues. CDR3 bases: TGTGCCAGCAGCTCGCGCGGGGGGTACAATGGCTACACCTTC. Translation gives CASSSRGGYNGYTF.

This sequence joins TRBV7-9 and TRBJ1-5, with a possible D match to TRBD1 (5 bases). Germline CDR1 reads SEHNR; CDR2 reads FQNEAQ (reference sequence). CDR3 length: 14 residues. V was shortened by 6 bases and J by 5 bases, with 14 bases between the two germline ends. CDR3 sequence (DNA): TGTGCCAGCAGTTCCTCGGGAGGGGATCAGCCCCAGCATTTT. Translation gives CASSSSGGDQPQHF.

V gene TRBV28 combines with J gene TRBJ2-3; a possible D gene is TRBD2 (6 bases). The CDR3 has 14 amino acids. The V gene's germline CDR1 is MDHEN and CDR2 SYDVKM. The V and J ends lost 3 bases and 2 bases respectively, with 9 bases between them. The CDR3, as DNA: TGTGCCAGCAGTTTGGGCGGGACCACAGATACGCAGTATTTT. It codes for CASSLGGTTDTQYF. Filled out from reference TRBV28 and TRBJ2-3, the complete variable domain reads DVKVTQSSRYLVKRTGEKVFLECVQDMDHENMFWYRQDPGLGLRLIYFSYDVKMKEKGDIPEGYSVSREKKERFSLILESASTNQTSMYLCASSLGGTTDTQYFGPGTRLTVL.

In this sample, this clone turned up once. The gene calls are TRBV27 and TRBJ2-7; 9 bases line up with TRBD1. Trimming at V came to 6 bases and at J to 4 bases, leaving 1 base not matched to a gene. CDR1 and CDR2 from the germline V gene are MNHEY and SMNVEV (reference sequence). The CDR3 is 12 residues long. The CDR3 loop is CASRQGAYEQYF. CDR3 nucleotides: TGTGCCAGCAGACAGGGGGCTTACGAGCAGTACTTC.

CDR3 nucleotide sequence: TGTGCCAGCAGCCCACAGGGGGCCGTTCAGCCCCAGCATTTT. It codes for CASSPQGAVQPQHF. The V call is TRBV7-8, the J call TRBJ1-5; 9 positions match TRBD1. V gave up 5 bases and J gave up 6 bases; unmatched junction bases: 5. CDR3 length: 14 residues. Germline V CDR1 and CDR2: SGHVS, FQNEAQ. Based on the CDR3 plus reference TRBV7-8 and TRBJ1-5, the full variable domain is GAGVSQSPRYKVAKRGQDVALRCDPISGHVSLFWYQQALGQGPEFLTYFQNEAQLDKSGLPSDRFFAERPEGSVSTLKIQRTQQEDSAVYLCASSPQGAVQPQHFGDGTRLSIL.

This clone is medium-sized (0.01 to 0.1%) in the sample. The chain uses TRBV6-4 and TRBJ2-3, with TRBD2 identical over 13 bases. Germline trimming cut 4 bases from V and 3 bases from J; bases unmatched to any gene: 1. Per germline, CDR1 MRHNA and CDR2 SNTAGT. The CDR3 spans 15 residues. In DNA, the CDR3 is TGTGCCAGCAGTGTACTAGCGGGGGGGACAGATACGCAGTATTTT. Encoded protein: CASSVLAGGTDTQYF.

V and J are TRBV29-1 and TRBJ2-7, with 7 bases identical to TRBD1. Germline CDR1 reads SQVTM; CDR2 reads ANQGSEA. This CDR3 comprises 14 residues. Losses at the gene ends were 4 bases for V and 0 bases for J; bases not matched to a gene: 6. CDR3 bases: TGCAGCGTTGCTGGGACAGAGAGCTCCTACGAGCAGTACTTC. This sequence encodes CSVAGTESSYEQYF.

The chain couples TRBV11-2 to TRBJ2-7, with 11 bases aligning to TRBD1. The length of the CDR3 is 18 residues. V gave up 8 bases and J gave up 1 base; unmatched junction bases: 16. Germline V gene data show CDR1 as SGHAT and CDR2 as FQNNGV. CDR3 DNA sequence: TGTGCCAGCGTAGGCGGACAGGGGGCAACCATCGGGTCCTACGAGCAGTACTTC. This translates into CASVGGQGATIGSYEQYF.

This clone is a singleton in its sample. V and J are TRBV27 and TRBJ1-3, with TRBD1 identical over 8 bases. Unmatched junction bases numbered 3, after V lost 2 bases and J lost 0 bases. The CDR3 extends over 16 amino acids. The germline V gene encodes CDR1 MNHEY and CDR2 SMNVEV (reference sequence). The CDR3 protein is CASSLTGGFSGNTIYF. For the CDR3, the DNA is TGTGCCAGCAGTTTAACAGGGGGTTTCTCTGGAAACACCATATATTTT.

This clone came up once. The chain combines TRBV14 with TRBJ2-3; 8 bases agree with TRBD2. Germline CDR1 is SGHDN and CDR2 is FVKESK. J lost 5 bases, V lost 1 base, and 2 bases had no gene match. This CDR3 spans 14 amino acids. CDR3 bases: TGTGCCAGCAGCCAAGGACTAGCGCTAGATACGCAGTATTTT. It is translated as CASSQGLALDTQYF.

This clone was seen more than once but under ten times. The rearrangement joins TRBV2 to TRBJ1-2, with TRBD1 as a possible D gene (5 bases). Germline values: CDR1 SNHLY, CDR2 FYNNEI. There are 13 residues in the CDR3. The V end was cut by 4 bases, the J end by 6 bases, with 12 bases between. The CDR3 region has the DNA TGTGCCAGCAGTGGAGACAGTCGGAATGGCTACACCTTC. It codes for CASSGDSRNGYTF. The full variable domain, with the rest looked up from reference TRBV2 and TRBJ1-2, is EPEVTQTPSHQVTQMGQEVILRCVPISNHLYFYWYRQILGQKVEFLVSFYNNEISEKSEIFDDQFSVERPDGSNFTLKIRSTKLEDSAMYFCASSGDSRNGYTFGSGTRLTVV.

A few counts support this clone. The V call is TRBV28, the J call TRBJ2-1; tentative D call: TRBD2 (5 bases). Trimming removed 2 bases at V and 3 bases at J, with 8 bases between. Germline loops: CDR1 MDHEN, CDR2 SYDVKM. The CDR3 runs to 14 residues. CDR3 region: CASSLIGDYNEQFF. The CDR3 nucleotides are TGTGCCAGCAGTTTAATCGGGGACTACAATGAGCAGTTCTTC.